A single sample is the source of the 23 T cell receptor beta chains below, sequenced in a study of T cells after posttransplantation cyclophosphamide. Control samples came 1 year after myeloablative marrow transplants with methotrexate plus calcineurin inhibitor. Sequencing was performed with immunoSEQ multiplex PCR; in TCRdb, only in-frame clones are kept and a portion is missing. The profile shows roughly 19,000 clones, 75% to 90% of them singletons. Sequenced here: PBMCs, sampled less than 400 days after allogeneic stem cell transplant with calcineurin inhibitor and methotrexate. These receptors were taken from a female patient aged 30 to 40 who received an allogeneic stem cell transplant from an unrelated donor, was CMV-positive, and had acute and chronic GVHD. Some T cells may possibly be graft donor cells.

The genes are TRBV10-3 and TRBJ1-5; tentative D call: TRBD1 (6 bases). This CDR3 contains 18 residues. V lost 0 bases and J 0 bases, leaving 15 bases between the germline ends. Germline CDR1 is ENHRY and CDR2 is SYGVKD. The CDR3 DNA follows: TGTGCCATCAGTGAGTCCCGGACAGCCCTCCCTAGCAATCAGCCCCAGCATTTT. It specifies CAISESRTALPSNQPQHF.

The CDR3 spells CAWSFRPPHELFF. The CDR3 DNA reads as TGTGCCTGGAGTTTCCGTCCGCCACATGAACTGTTTTTT. The chain combines TRBV30 with TRBJ1-4; D uncertain. Germline CDR1 is GTSNPN and CDR2 is SVGIG (reference sequence). The length of the CDR3 is 13 residues. The V and J ends lost 2 bases and 12 bases respectively, with 16 bases between them.

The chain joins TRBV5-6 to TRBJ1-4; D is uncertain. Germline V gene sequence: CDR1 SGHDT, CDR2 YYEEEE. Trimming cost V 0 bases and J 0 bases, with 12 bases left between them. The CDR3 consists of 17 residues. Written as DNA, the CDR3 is TGTGCCAGCAGCTTGGGGGCCCGCCTCGCAACTAATGAAAAACTGTTTTTT. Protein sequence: CASSLGARLATNEKLFF.

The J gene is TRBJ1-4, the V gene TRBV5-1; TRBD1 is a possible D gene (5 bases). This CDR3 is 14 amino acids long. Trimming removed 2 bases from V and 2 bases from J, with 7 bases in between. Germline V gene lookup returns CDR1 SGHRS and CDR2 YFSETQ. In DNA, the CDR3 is TGCGCCAGCAGCTTTCAGGGTACTAATGAAAAACTGTTTTTT. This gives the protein CASSFQGTNEKLFF.

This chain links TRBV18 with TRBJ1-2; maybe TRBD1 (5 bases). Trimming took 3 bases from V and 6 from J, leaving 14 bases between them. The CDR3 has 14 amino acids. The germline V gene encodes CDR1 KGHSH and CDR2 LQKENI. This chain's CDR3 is CASSPVGQVDGYTF. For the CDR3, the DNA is TGTGCCAGCTCACCGGTTGGACAAGTGGATGGCTACACCTTC. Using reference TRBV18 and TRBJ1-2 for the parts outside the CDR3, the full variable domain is NAGVMQNPRHLVRRRGQEARLRCSPMKGHSHVYWYRQLPEEGLKFMVYLQKENIIDESGMPKERFSAEFPKEGPSILRIQQVVRGDSAAYFCASSPVGQVDGYTFGSGTRLTVV.

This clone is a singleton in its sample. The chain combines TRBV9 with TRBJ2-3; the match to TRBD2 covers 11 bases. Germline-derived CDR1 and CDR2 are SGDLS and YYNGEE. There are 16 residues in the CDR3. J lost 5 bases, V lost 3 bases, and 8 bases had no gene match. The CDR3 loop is CASSAQLAGVKDTQYF. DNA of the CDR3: TGTGCCAGCAGCGCCCAACTAGCGGGAGTCAAAGATACGCAGTATTTT.

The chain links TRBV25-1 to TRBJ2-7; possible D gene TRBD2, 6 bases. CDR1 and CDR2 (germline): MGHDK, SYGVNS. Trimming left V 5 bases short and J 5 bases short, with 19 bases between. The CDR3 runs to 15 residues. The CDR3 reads CASSPQLGLWHEQYF. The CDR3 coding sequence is TGTGCCAGCAGTCCTCAACTGGGACTGTGGCACGAGCAGTACTTC.

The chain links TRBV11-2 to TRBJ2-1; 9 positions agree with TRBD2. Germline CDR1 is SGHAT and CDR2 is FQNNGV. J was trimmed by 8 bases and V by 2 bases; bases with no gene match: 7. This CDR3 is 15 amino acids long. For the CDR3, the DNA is TGTGCCAGCAGCTTAAGGGCGGGAGGGAAGGATGAGCAGTTCTTC. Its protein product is CASSLRAGGKDEQFF.

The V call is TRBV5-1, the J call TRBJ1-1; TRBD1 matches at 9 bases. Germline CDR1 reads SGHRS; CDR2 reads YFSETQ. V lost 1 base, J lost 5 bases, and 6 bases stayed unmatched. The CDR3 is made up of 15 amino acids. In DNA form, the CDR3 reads TGCGCCAGCAGCTTGATCGACAGGGGGAGGACTGAAGCTTTCTTT. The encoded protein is CASSLIDRGRTEAFF.

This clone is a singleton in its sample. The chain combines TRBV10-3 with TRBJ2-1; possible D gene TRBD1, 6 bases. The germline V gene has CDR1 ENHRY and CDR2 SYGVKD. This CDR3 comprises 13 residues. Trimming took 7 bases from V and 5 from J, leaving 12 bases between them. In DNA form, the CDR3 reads TGTGCCATCACTCCCCAGGGGAACAATGAGCAGTTCTTC. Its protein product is CAITPQGNNEQFF.

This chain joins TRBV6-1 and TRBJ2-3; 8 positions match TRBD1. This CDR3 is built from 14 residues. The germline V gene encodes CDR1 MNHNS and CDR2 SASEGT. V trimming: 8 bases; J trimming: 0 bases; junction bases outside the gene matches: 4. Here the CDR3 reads CASGRTGSTDTQYF. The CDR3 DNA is TGTGCCAGCGGACGGACAGGGAGCACAGATACGCAGTATTTT.

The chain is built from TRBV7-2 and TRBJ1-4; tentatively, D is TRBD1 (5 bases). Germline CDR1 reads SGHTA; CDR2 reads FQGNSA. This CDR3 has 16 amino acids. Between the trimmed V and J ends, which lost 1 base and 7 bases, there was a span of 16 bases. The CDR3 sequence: CASSLDPRVTREKLFF. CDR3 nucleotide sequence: TGTGCCAGCAGCTTAGACCCCAGGGTCACTCGTGAAAAACTGTTTTTT. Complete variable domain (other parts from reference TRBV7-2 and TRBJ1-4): GAGVSQSPSNKVTEKGKDVELRCDPISGHTALYWYRQSLGQGLEFLIYFQGNSAPDKSGLPSDRFSAERTGGSVSTLTIQRTQQEDSAVYLCASSLDPRVTREKLFFGSGTQLSVL.

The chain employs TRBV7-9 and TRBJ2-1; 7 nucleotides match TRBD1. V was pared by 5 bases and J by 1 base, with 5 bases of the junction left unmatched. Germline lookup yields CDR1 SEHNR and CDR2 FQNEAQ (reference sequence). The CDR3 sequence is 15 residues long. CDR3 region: CASSPDRESYNEQFF. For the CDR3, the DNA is TGTGCCAGCAGCCCCGACAGGGAATCCTACAATGAGCAGTTCTTC.

The CDR3 coding sequence is TGTGCCAGCAGTACGACTAGCGGAGGGAACAATGAGCAGTTCTTC. Residues: CASSTTSGGNNEQFF. This chain links TRBV6-4 with TRBJ2-1, with 9 bases fitting TRBD2. The germline CDR1 and CDR2 sequences are MRHNA and SNTAGT. This CDR3 spans 15 amino acids. V shed 5 bases and J 5 bases; nucleotides not matched to a gene: 7.

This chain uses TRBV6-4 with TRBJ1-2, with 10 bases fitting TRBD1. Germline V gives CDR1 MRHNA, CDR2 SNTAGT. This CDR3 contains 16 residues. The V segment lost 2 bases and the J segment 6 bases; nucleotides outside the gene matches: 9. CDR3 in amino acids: CASSDTRTGGSNGYTF. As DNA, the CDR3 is TGTGCCAGCAGTGACACAAGGACAGGGGGAAGTAATGGCTACACCTTC.

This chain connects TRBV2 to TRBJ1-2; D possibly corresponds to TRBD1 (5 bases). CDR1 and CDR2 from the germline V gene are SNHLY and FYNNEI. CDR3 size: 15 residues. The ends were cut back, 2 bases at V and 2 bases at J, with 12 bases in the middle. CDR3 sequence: CASSERAGRNYGYTF. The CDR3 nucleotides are TGTGCCAGCAGTGAACGGGCAGGGAGGAACTATGGCTACACCTTC.

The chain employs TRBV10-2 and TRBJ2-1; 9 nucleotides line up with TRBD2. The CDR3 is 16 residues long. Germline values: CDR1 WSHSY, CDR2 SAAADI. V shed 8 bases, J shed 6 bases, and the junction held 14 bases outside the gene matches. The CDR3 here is CASAQSASGTLNEQFF. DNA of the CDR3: TGCGCCAGCGCCCAGTCGGCTAGCGGGACTCTCAATGAGCAGTTCTTC.

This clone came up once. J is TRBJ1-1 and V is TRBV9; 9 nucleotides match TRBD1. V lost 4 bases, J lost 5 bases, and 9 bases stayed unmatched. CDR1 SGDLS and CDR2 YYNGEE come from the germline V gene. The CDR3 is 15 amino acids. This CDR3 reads CASSLGGTGTTEAFF. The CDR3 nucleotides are TGTGCCAGCAGCCTCGGGGGGACAGGGACGACTGAAGCTTTCTTT.

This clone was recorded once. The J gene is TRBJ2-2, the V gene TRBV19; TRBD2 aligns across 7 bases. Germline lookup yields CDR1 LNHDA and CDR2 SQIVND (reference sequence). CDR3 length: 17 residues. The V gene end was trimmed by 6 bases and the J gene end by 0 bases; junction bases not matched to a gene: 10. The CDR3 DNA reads TGTGCCAGTAGCCCCATCCTAGCGGACGCGAACACCGGGGAGCTGTTTTTT. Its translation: CASSPILADANTGELFF.

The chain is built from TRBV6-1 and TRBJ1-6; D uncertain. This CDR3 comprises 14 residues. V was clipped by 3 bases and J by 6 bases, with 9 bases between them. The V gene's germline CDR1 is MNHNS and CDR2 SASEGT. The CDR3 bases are TGTGCCAGCAGTGAGGAGCTTAGTAATTCACCCCTCCACTTT. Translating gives CASSEELSNSPLHF.

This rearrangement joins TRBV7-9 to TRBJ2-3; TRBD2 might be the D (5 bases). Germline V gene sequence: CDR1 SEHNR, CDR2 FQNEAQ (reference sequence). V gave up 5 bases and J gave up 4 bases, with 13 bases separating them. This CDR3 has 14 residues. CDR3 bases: TGTGCCAGCAGCCTGGACTGGCGGCCAGATACGCAGTATTTT. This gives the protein CASSLDWRPDTQYF.

The CDR3 sequence is CAIRPLAGGGDEQFF. The CDR3 DNA reads TGTGCCATCAGGCCACTAGCGGGAGGAGGCGATGAGCAGTTCTTC. This chain joins TRBV10-3 and TRBJ2-1, with 12 bases that match TRBD2. CDR1 is ENHRY and CDR2 is SYGVKD in the germline V gene. The CDR3 contains 15 residues. The V and J ends lost 6 bases and 8 bases, in that order; junction bases with no gene match: 8.

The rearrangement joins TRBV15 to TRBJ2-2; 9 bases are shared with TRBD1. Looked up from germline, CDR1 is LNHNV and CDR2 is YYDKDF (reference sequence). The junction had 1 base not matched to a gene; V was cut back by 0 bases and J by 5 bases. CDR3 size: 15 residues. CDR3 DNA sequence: TGTGCCACCAGCAGAGAGACAGGGGGGACCGGGGAGCTGTTTTTT. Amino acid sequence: CATSRETGGTGELFF.